This T cell receptor beta chain was sequenced during a study of blood T cell repertoires in COVID-19. The study recruited exposed participants who had met a COVID-19 case within 2 weeks before entry. The ends were cut back, 8 bases at V and 0 bases at J, with 4 bases in the middle. The length of the CDR3 is 11 residues. Germline V gene sequence: CDR1 MRHNA, CDR2 SNTAGT. Profiling relied on immunoSEQ multiplex PCR, and the TCRdb table lists in-frame clones only, not all of them. The sample carries under 300,000 clones, roughly 84% recorded once. The TCR was taken from a woman aged 45-60 years who had been exposed to COVID-19. The V gene is TRBV6-4, the J gene TRBJ1-2, with no clear D. Sequencing used PBMCs or T cells enriched from blood (not recorded which). CDR3: CASYSNYGYTF. For the CDR3, the DNA is TGTGCCAGCTATTCTAACTATGGCTACACCTTC.